The clone carrying this T cell receptor beta chain was found a few times. What it binds is not known. cDNA libraries for TCR alpha and TCR beta, carrying sample barcodes and UMIs, came from 5'RACE with constant-segment primers. TCRdb redid the calling of the 5' RACE reads with MiXCR, one entry per CDR3 protein. The table records under 300,000 distinct CDR3 sequences, roughly 15% of them present only once. Germline lookup yields CDR1 SNHLY and CDR2 FYNNEI. The CDR3 loop spans 15 amino acids. Deletions cut 0 bases from V and 2 bases from J, with 10 bases between. This specimen belongs to a study of T-cell memory formation after mild COVID-19. General study findings and limits: Pre-infection memory showed some responding clones, and this suggested that cross-reactive memory joined. Contracting CD8+ clones were enriched in EMRA, CD4+ mainly in CM and EM.

Sample: PBMCs or a T cell subset sorted from them (not recorded which). This sequence was found in a man in his late teens or twenties who had mild COVID-19 (a few samples of this study predate the infection). Cell type and time point are not known. The V and J genes are TRBV2 and TRBJ1-2, with D possibly TRBD1 on 5 matching bases. The CDR3 coding sequence is TGTGCCAGCAGTGAAGCGCCAGGGCTGAACTATGGCTACACCTTC. It specifies CASSEAPGLNYGYTF.